This TCR beta chain was captured in a study of blood T cell repertoires in COVID-19. Study-level information: Italy, Spain and the United States were the sources of the convalescent and acute COVID-19 samples. Sample material is recorded as cDNA or gDNA derived from T cells, B-cell-depleted T cells, or PBMCs.

Original data processing: Using reference gene primer amplification, nucleated cell counts were estimated. The method was immunoSEQ multiplex PCR; TCRdb's version includes in-frame clones alone and lacks a portion of them. The V and J calls and clone size are taken from that table; D and trimming were inferred from the DNA. Altogether some 270,000 clones are present, about 85% being singletons, with the ten largest covering 0.85% to 0.9%. This clone appeared a few times. The Seattle patients, enrolled during active infection, were followed longitudinally. This receptor was obtained from a human donor with COVID-19, enrolled during active disease. The donor label of this sample is uncertain. Material for sequencing was peripheral blood.

CDR3 DNA sequence: TGCGCCAGCAGCCAATCGACTAGCGGATACACAGATACGCAGTATTTT. Encoded protein: CASSQSTSGYTDTQYF. The chain has TRBV4-1 and TRBJ2-3; the match to TRBD2 covers 9 bases. CDR1 and CDR2 from the germline V gene are MGHRA and YSYEKL. Germline trimming cut 2 bases from V and 2 bases from J; bases unmatched to any gene: 5. The CDR3 loop spans 16 amino acids.